Presented here are 25 T cell receptor beta chains from one specimen sequenced in a study of blood T cell repertoires in COVID-19. The repertoire was sequenced with immunoSEQ multiplex PCR; TCRdb's copy has only in-frame clones and lacks some. Of a few hundred thousand clones listed, 89% are singletons. The sample consisted of peripheral blood. The receptors here all came from a woman aged 55-70 years with acute or convalescent COVID-19.

The chain has TRBV19 and TRBJ2-3; 7 bases map to TRBD1. This CDR3 is 15 amino acids long. Trimming cost V 4 bases and J 2 bases; bases outside gene matches: 6. Germline assignment: CDR1 LNHDA and CDR2 SQIVND (reference sequence). The CDR3 nucleotides read TGTGCCAGTAGTACTACAGGGGCCACCACAGATACGCAGTATTTT. It yields the protein CASSTTGATTDTQYF. Variable domain in full (rest from reference TRBV19 and TRBJ2-3): DGGITQSPKYLFRKEGQNVTLSCEQNLNHDAMYWYRQDPGQGLRLIYYSQIVNDFQKGDIAEGYSVSREKKESFPLTVTSAQKNPTAFYLCASSTTGATTDTQYFGPGTRLTVL.

The genes are TRBV7-2 and TRBJ2-1; 9 bases align to TRBD1. The CDR3 length is 15 residues. The junction had 11 bases not matched to a gene; V was cut back by 5 bases and J by 9 bases. Germline V gene data show CDR1 as SGHTA and CDR2 as FQGNSA. The CDR3 DNA reads TGTGCCAGCAGCCCCTCGGGACAGGGAATTGGTGAGCAGTTCTTC. It is translated as CASSPSGQGIGEQFF. The full variable domain, in which reference TRBV7-2 and TRBJ2-1 provide the parts outside the CDR3, is GAGVSQSPSNKVTEKGKDVELRCDPISGHTALYWYRQSLGQGLEFLIYFQGNSAPDKSGLPSDRFSAERTGGSVSTLTIQRTQQEDSAVYLCASSPSGQGIGEQFFGPGTRLTVL.

The chain links TRBV27 to TRBJ1-6, with unresolved D. The CDR3 has 14 residues. Germline CDR1 and CDR2: MNHEY and SMNVEV (reference sequence). With 3 bases removed from V and 8 bases from J, the gap between germline ends came to 11 bases. The CDR3, as DNA: TGTGCCAGCAGTTTGGGGAGGGTAGATTCACCCCTCCACTTT. Translating gives CASSLGRVDSPLHF.

The count of this clone is one. The chain joins TRBV5-6 to TRBJ2-7; 7 bases align to TRBD1. CDR1 and CDR2 (germline): SGHDT, YYEEEE. The length of the CDR3 is 14 residues. The V segment lost 1 base and the J segment 3 bases; nucleotides outside the gene matches: 4. CDR3 region: CASSLWGTVYEQYF. As DNA, the CDR3 is TGTGCCAGCAGCTTGTGGGGGACAGTCTACGAGCAGTACTTC.

The J gene is TRBJ2-5, the V gene TRBV7-8; D is unclear. Germline V CDR1 and CDR2: SGHVS, FQNEAQ. The germline V and J ends were trimmed by 4 bases and 5 bases, with 11 bases remaining between them. The CDR3 has 13 residues. CDR3 in amino acids: CASSSSQFETQYF. The CDR3 DNA is TGTGCCAGCAGCTCCTCGCAGTTCGAGACCCAGTACTTC. Full variable domain (remainder filled in from reference TRBV7-8 and TRBJ2-5): GAGVSQSPRYKVAKRGQDVALRCDPISGHVSLFWYQQALGQGPEFLTYFQNEAQLDKSGLPSDRFFAERPEGSVSTLKIQRTQQEDSAVYLCASSSSQFETQYFGPGTRLLVL.

This chain connects TRBV11-3 to TRBJ2-7; D is ambiguous. Trimming stripped 0 bases from V and 0 bases from J, with 6 bases between. The germline CDR1 and CDR2 sequences are SGHNT and YENEEA. CDR3 size: 14 residues. The CDR3 DNA follows: TGTGCCAGCAGCTTAGAACAGTTCTCCTACGAGCAGTACTTC. Encoded protein: CASSLEQFSYEQYF.

The rearrangement links TRBV6-5 to TRBJ2-3; D may be TRBD2 (6 bases). CDR3 size: 14 residues. CDR1 is MNHEY and CDR2 is SVGAGI in the germline V gene. Trimming stripped 2 bases from V and 1 base from J, with 7 bases between. In DNA, the CDR3 is TGTGCCAGCAGTTACGAGCGGGGCACAGATACGCAGTATTTT. It yields the protein CASSYERGTDTQYF.

This chain joins TRBV19 and TRBJ2-3; 8 nucleotides match TRBD1. The CDR3 has 14 residues. Germline lookup yields CDR1 LNHDA and CDR2 SQIVND (reference sequence). The V gene end was trimmed by 7 bases and the J gene end by 1 base; junction bases not matched to a gene: 4. The DNA of the CDR3 is TGTGCCAGTAACCGGGACAGGCGCACAGATACGCAGTATTTT. Its translation is CASNRDRRTDTQYF.

The rearrangement links TRBV7-9 to TRBJ2-1; perhaps TRBD2 as D (7 bases). This CDR3 region has 11 residues. CDR1 SEHNR and CDR2 FQNEAQ come from the germline V gene (reference sequence). V gave up 6 bases and J gave up 9 bases, with 9 bases separating them. CDR3 in amino acids: CASRGGLEQFF. DNA of the CDR3: TGTGCCAGCAGGGGGGGGCTTGAGCAGTTCTTC.

This chain joins TRBV7-3 and TRBJ1-1; no definite D call. Between the trimmed V and J ends, which lost 2 bases and 1 base, there was a span of 14 bases. Germline CDR1 SGHTA, CDR2 FQGTGA. The CDR3 is made up of 16 amino acids. The CDR3 loop reads CASSLGQTGGNTEAFF. The CDR3 DNA sequence: TGTGCCAGCAGCTTAGGGCAGACGGGAGGGAACACTGAAGCTTTCTTT.

This clone was observed a single time. The rearrangement joins TRBV3-1 (or the pseudogene TRBV3-2) to TRBJ2-7; D is perhaps TRBD2 (6 bases). Germline V gene lookup returns CDR1 LGHDT and CDR2 YNNKEL (reference sequence). This CDR3 has 12 residues. Trimming pared 6 bases from V and 6 bases from J, leaving 12 bases between. In nucleotides, the CDR3 is TGTGCCAGCAGGTCTAGCGTCGGCGAGCAGTACTTC. This gives the protein CASRSSVGEQYF.

The genes are TRBV5-1 and TRBJ1-2; the D is unclear. Trimming removed 4 bases from V and 8 bases from J, with 30 bases in between. Germline V gene data show CDR1 as SGHRS and CDR2 as YFSETQ. This CDR3 is 18 amino acids long. The DNA for the CDR3 is TGCGCCAGCAGCGACGGTTGGACCAACCCGGACTGGAACGGGGGCTACACCTTC. Amino acid sequence: CASSDGWTNPDWNGGYTF.

The CDR3 is CASQQGGNEKLFF. CDR3 in DNA: TGCGCCAGTCAGCAGGGAGGGAATGAAAAACTGTTTTTT. The rearrangement uses TRBV4-1 and TRBJ1-4; D possibly corresponds to TRBD1 (5 bases). CDR3 length equals 13 residues. Trimming took 9 bases from V and 5 from J, leaving 13 bases between them. CDR1 and CDR2 from the germline V gene are MGHRA and YSYEKL.

V is TRBV28 and J is TRBJ2-2; tentatively, D is TRBD1 (5 bases). Trimming took 4 bases from V and 0 from J, leaving 15 bases between them. Germline V gene lookup returns CDR1 MDHEN and CDR2 SYDVKM. The CDR3 length is 17 residues. The CDR3: CASSSVGIRANTGELFF. CDR3 nucleotides: TGTGCCAGCAGTTCCGTGGGTATCAGGGCGAACACCGGGGAGCTGTTTTTT.

J is TRBJ1-1 and V is TRBV7-9; unclear D gene. The CDR3 has 11 residues. Germline V CDR1 and CDR2: SEHNR, FQNEAQ (reference sequence). The V end lost 4 bases, the J end lost 4 bases, and 4 bases lay between the germline ends. CDR3 coding DNA: TGTGCCAGCAGCTACGGCACTGAAGCTTTCTTT. Protein: CASSYGTEAFF.

Details on this clone: The junction differs from germline at one of its ends, possibly a read error. The chain is built from TRBV20-1 and TRBJ2-1, with D hard to call. The CDR3 runs to 8 residues. CDR1 DFQATT and CDR2 SNEGSKA come from the germline V gene (reference sequence). CDR3 protein: CSARSSIF. The CDR3, as DNA: TGCAGTGCTAGGTCCAGTATCTTC.

This sequence joins TRBV2 and TRBJ1-3, with 7 positions matching TRBD1. V lost 3 bases to trimming and J lost 7 bases; unmatched junction nucleotides: 0. The CDR3 has 12 residues. Germline assignment: CDR1 SNHLY and CDR2 FYNNEI. CDR3 coding DNA: TGTGCCAGCAGTGACAGGGGGAACACCATATATTTT. Encoded protein: CASSDRGNTIYF.

This clone was seen a handful of times. Other DNA sequences of this sample code for an identical CDR3. The chain combines TRBV18 with TRBJ1-3; 7 bases line up with TRBD1. The germline V gene has CDR1 KGHSH and CDR2 LQKENI. The CDR3 is 15 residues long. J gave up 1 base and V 6 bases, and 6 bases lay outside the gene matches. CDR3 coding DNA: TGTGCCAGCTCGCCCCAGGGGGTTTCTGGAAACACCATATATTTT. Its translation is CASSPQGVSGNTIYF.

V is TRBV5-4 and J is TRBJ2-1; 12 bases map to TRBD2. V was clipped by 4 bases and J by 4 bases; unmatched bases: 3. This CDR3 has 15 amino acids. Germline values: CDR1 SGHNT, CDR2 YYREEE (reference sequence). CDR3 DNA sequence: TGTGCCAGCAGCGAGACTAGCGGGAGATACAATGAGCAGTTCTTC. This gives the protein CASSETSGRYNEQFF.

This chain connects TRBV3-1 (or the pseudogene TRBV3-2) to TRBJ2-4; TRBD1 aligns across 7 bases. CDR3 length equals 17 residues. Looked up from germline, CDR1 is LGHDT and CDR2 is YNNKEL (reference sequence). The V segment lost 4 bases and the J segment 0 bases; nucleotides outside the gene matches: 9. CDR3 in amino acids: CASSRDSPGEAKNIQYF. The CDR3 DNA reads as TGTGCCAGCAGCCGGGACAGCCCTGGAGAAGCCAAAAACATTCAGTACTTC.

This chain's CDR3 is CATSGQENEKLFF. The CDR3 DNA reads TGTGCCACCAGCGGACAGGAAAATGAAAAACTGTTTTTT. V is TRBV15 and J is TRBJ1-4, with TRBD1 identical over 7 bases. The germline CDR1 and CDR2 sequences are LNHNV and YYDKDF (reference sequence). The CDR3 is 13 amino acids. The ends lost 5 bases at V and 5 bases at J; junction bases unmatched: 2.

The V call is TRBV6-6, the J call TRBJ1-2, with D perhaps TRBD1 (6 bases). The CDR3 spans 12 residues. The germline CDR1 and CDR2 sequences are MNHNY and SVGAGI (reference sequence). Trimming took 1 base from V and 8 from J, leaving 8 bases between them. The CDR3 sequence: CASSYLQGGYTF. The DNA for the CDR3 is TGTGCCAGCAGTTACTTACAGGGCGGCTACACCTTC.

The chain uses TRBV4-3 and TRBJ2-1; 9 bases are shared with TRBD2. The CDR3 runs 15 residues. Per the germline V gene, CDR1 is LGHNA and CDR2 is YSLEER. The ends lost 0 bases at V and 7 bases at J; junction bases unmatched: 4. The CDR3 DNA reads TGCGCCAGCAGCCAAGACGGGCGGGGGGGGAATGAGCAGTTCTTC. This sequence encodes CASSQDGRGGNEQFF.

The chain is built from TRBV5-5 and TRBJ1-4; 9 bases align to TRBD1. This CDR3 has 14 residues. V was clipped by 4 bases and J by 7 bases; unmatched bases: 5. Germline V lookup: CDR1 SGHKS, CDR2 YYEKEE (reference sequence). The chain's CDR3 is CASSPRDRVEKLFF. In DNA, the CDR3 is TGTGCCAGCAGCCCCCGGGACAGGGTTGAAAAACTGTTTTTT.

The V gene is TRBV7-2, the J gene TRBJ2-2; D not certain. Germline loops: CDR1 SGHTA, CDR2 FQGNSA. Trimming took off 5 bases at V and 4 bases at J, with 8 bases between the two ends. The CDR3 has 13 amino acids. CDR3 amino acids: CASSLTSTGELFF. In DNA form, the CDR3 reads TGTGCCAGCAGCCTAACGAGCACCGGGGAGCTGTTTTTT.